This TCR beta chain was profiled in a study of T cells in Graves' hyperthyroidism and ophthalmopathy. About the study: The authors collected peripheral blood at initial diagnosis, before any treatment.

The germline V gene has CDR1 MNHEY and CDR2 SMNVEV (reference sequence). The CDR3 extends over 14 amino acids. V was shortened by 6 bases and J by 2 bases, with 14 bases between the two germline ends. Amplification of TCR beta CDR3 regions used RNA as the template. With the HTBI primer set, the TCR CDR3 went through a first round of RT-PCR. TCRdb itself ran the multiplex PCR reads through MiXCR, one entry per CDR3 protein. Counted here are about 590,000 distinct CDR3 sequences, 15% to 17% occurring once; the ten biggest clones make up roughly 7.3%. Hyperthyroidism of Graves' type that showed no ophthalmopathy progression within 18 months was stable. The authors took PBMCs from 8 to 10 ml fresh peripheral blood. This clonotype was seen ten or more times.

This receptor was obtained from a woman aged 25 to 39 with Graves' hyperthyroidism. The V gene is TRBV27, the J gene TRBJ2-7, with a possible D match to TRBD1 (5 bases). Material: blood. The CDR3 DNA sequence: TGTGCCAGCAGCTCGATAGCAGGGCCCTACGAGCAGTACTTC. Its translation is CASSSIAGPYEQYF.